Sequencing of this T cell receptor (beta chain) was carried out in a study of shared clonotypes between healthy human individuals (dated by TCRdb to the early 2020s). For the study in its entirety: A couple of women and a few men aged 18 to 49 years were included in the cohort. To estimate repertoire size and how much clonotype sharing occurs between individuals, the study deeply sequenced the blood TCR repertoires of roughly 5 healthy adults. Between about 0.94 and 8.9 billion PBMCs per donor were obtained by leukapheresis. To increase sequencing depth and limit assay-specific biases, different laboratories used diverse techniques to prepare libraries and sequence TCR repertoires. The research as a whole found: Based on pairwise subsampling, the degree of clonotype sharing among donors was expected to be affected by sequencing depth. Because the study included a small number of donors, the genetic and exposure-history diversity represented was limited. Sampling was limited to blood, and TCR repertoires in tissue likely differ from TCR repertoires in blood.

The cysteine opens and the phenylalanine closes a CDR3 of 16 amino acids. Only the CDR3 region is kept as DNA, spanning 48 bases read in frame from base 1. CDR1 and CDR2, per the germline V gene, are KGHSH and LQKENI. Clipping removes 4 bases from V and 4 bases from J, with 10 as the unmatched junction base count. The donors were healthy, HIV-negative adults with no recently reported acute infections or vaccinations. All donors were Caucasian adults living in Nashville, Tennessee, USA. For unsorted samples, approximately 89 million PBMCs were counted, and genomic DNA was extracted using the QIAamp DNA Blood Mini kit. After blood collection by leukapheresis, PBMCs were isolated using Ficoll-Histopaque density gradient centrifugation and then cryopreserved in the vapor phase of liquid nitrogen. As for this clone: No cognate antigen has been identified for it. Base qualities are not recorded, but no much larger clone differs from it by a single base.

Using the deep immunoSEQ assay, multiplex PCR amplified TCR CDR3 regions from genomic DNA. Extracted genomic DNA from each cell subset was distributed evenly across all wells of several immunoSEQ 96-well plates, and each plate was treated as a replicate. For unsorted PBMC, approximately 300 ng of genomic DNA, equivalent to around 33,000 T cell genomes, went into each replicate PCR. Genomic DNA from unsorted PBMC was sequenced over ten immunoSEQ deep assay plates. The purified libraries were quantified using a Qubit 3.0 fluorometer, sized with a Bioanalyzer 2100, and then quantified again using the KAPA Library Quantification kit. Each immunoSEQ 96-well plate was sequenced on its own single-read 150-cycle Illumina NextSeq 550 flow cell. The authors processed their data as follows. Because only junctional sequences without quality scores were contained in the immunoSEQ output, filtering matching that applied to full-length reads could not be performed. To assign V/J genes and CDR3, sequences were annotated using PyIR, a Python wrapper for IgBLAST v1.9, with IMGT germline references. Any read was removed if the V/J assignment was weak (E-value above 1e-6), the CDR3 was missing, or the read contained stop codons, out-of-frame junctions, or ambiguous translated residues. V3J clonotypes were defined by identical inferred V gene, J gene, and CDR3 amino acid sequence. The percentage overlap between two repertoires was calculated by dividing the number of shared unique clonotypes by the size of the smaller repertoire. Three approaches were used to assess repertoire richness: RTK rarefaction, the Chao1 estimator, and Recon v2.1 estimates of unobserved clonotypes. TCRdb's version of the immuneACCESS table is confined to in-frame rearrangements and falls short of the full clone set. An unresolved V gene accounts for under half of the shortfall where checked; the remainder is of unknown origin. For V, J and clone size, that table is used; D and trimming come from the DNA. The sample table shows some 500,000 clones, and around 80% are seen once. 9.5% to 15% of the sample is in the top ten clones.

This TCR came from a woman in her thirties or forties in good health. Some clones in this sample may be carry-over from other donors' samples. The chain was built from TRBV18 and TRBJ2-3; TRBD1 matches 8 bases in the middle. The sample taken for sequencing was PBMCs. The CDR3 protein is CASSLFPGQVADTQYF. The DNA sequence is as follows: TGTGCCAGCTCACTCTTCCCGGGACAGGTTGCAGATACGCAGTATTTT.